Presented here are 14 T cell receptor beta chains from one specimen sequenced in a study of T cell changes during pregnancy in multiple sclerosis. Some clones are missing from TCRdb's copy, which holds only in-frame ones; the method was immunoSEQ multiplex PCR. Altogether approximately 50,000 clones are present, about nine tenths being singletons, with the ten largest covering over 0.55%. Sequencing used CD4+ T cells from peripheral blood mononuclear cells, obtained after pregnancy. The source is a female donor with multiple sclerosis, enrolled in a pregnancy study.

V usage is TRBV5-4 and J usage is TRBJ2-1, with 14 bases fitting TRBD2. This CDR3 has 16 residues. V shed 3 bases, J shed 7 bases, and the junction held 6 bases outside the gene matches. Germline values: CDR1 SGHNT, CDR2 YYREEE (reference sequence). The CDR3 protein is CASSWMGLAGDNEQFF. The CDR3 DNA follows: TGTGCCAGCAGCTGGATGGGACTAGCGGGAGATAATGAGCAGTTCTTC. Using reference TRBV5-4 and TRBJ2-1 for the parts outside the CDR3, the full variable domain is ETGVTQSPTHLIKTRGQQVTLRCSSQSGHNTVSWYQQALGQGPQFIFQYYREEENGRGNFPPRFSGLQFPNYSSELNVNALELDDSALYLCASSWMGLAGDNEQFFGPGTRLTVL.

The chain has TRBV7-9 and TRBJ2-7; D is possibly TRBD1 (6 bases). Germline V lookup: CDR1 SEHNR, CDR2 FQNEAQ (reference sequence). With 8 bases removed from V and 5 bases from J, the gap between germline ends came to 19 bases. This CDR3 has 14 amino acids. The CDR3 loop is CASVSGTKRDEQYF. CDR3 bases: TGTGCCAGCGTTTCTGGGACAAAGAGGGACGAGCAGTACTTC.

The chain uses TRBV18 and TRBJ2-3; D ambiguous. Germline CDR1 KGHSH, CDR2 LQKENI. The CDR3 has 14 amino acids. The V end lost 6 bases, the J end lost 1 base, and 11 bases lay between the germline ends. The CDR3 region is CASSRHPGTDTQYF. The CDR3, as DNA: TGTGCCAGCTCGCGACACCCTGGCACAGATACGCAGTATTTT.

J is TRBJ2-3 and V is TRBV7-2; 7 nucleotides agree with TRBD2. In germline, CDR1 is SGHTA, CDR2 FQGNSA. CDR3 size: 16 residues. V lost 3 bases to trimming and J lost 2 bases; unmatched junction nucleotides: 8. This chain's CDR3 is CASSFGRGSPTDTQYF. DNA of the CDR3: TGTGCCAGCAGCTTCGGTCGCGGGAGCCCCACAGATACGCAGTATTTT.

The rearrangement uses TRBV11-2 and TRBJ2-6; 7 bases map to TRBD2. The CDR3 length is 18 residues. Per germline, CDR1 SGHAT and CDR2 FQNNGV. The V gene end was trimmed by 8 bases and the J gene end by 3 bases; junction bases not matched to a gene: 16. The CDR3 sequence: CASQRLAREMSGANVLTF. The CDR3 nucleotides are TGTGCCAGCCAAAGACTAGCCCGAGAGATGAGTGGGGCCAACGTCCTGACTTTC.

As DNA, the CDR3 is TGTGCCAGCAGCTTCTCAGTTTCTCCTGGAGATACGCAGTATTTT. Its protein product is CASSFSVSPGDTQYF. The rearrangement uses TRBV11-3 and TRBJ2-3; D unclear. Germline lookup yields CDR1 SGHNT and CDR2 YENEEA. The CDR3 sequence is 15 residues long. Trimming shortened V by 3 bases and J by 5 bases, and 15 bases separated the two germline ends.

The chain couples TRBV6-6 to TRBJ2-7; D possibly corresponds to TRBD1 (6 bases). Trimming removed 6 bases at V and 6 bases at J, with 12 bases between. Germline loops: CDR1 MNHNY, CDR2 SVGAGI (reference sequence). The CDR3 has 12 residues. The CDR3 sequence: CASRIQGGEQYF. The CDR3 coding sequence is TGTGCCAGCAGGATACAGGGCGGCGAGCAGTACTTC.

The J gene is TRBJ1-1, the V gene TRBV19; D is uncertain. Per germline, CDR1 LNHDA and CDR2 SQIVND (reference sequence). V was clipped by 5 bases and J by 0 bases, with 10 bases between them. The CDR3 loop spans 14 amino acids. The DNA for the CDR3 is TGTGCCAGTAGTTTCCAGGCTATGAACACTGAAGCTTTCTTT. Translated, it gives CASSFQAMNTEAFF.

The V call is TRBV6-6, the J call TRBJ1-2, with D unresolved. This CDR3 has 15 amino acids. Germline V gene data show CDR1 as MNHNY and CDR2 as SVGAGI (reference sequence). The germline V and J ends were trimmed by 7 bases and 0 bases, with 15 bases remaining between them. The CDR3 loop is CASTKSPGSNYGYTF. CDR3 DNA sequence: TGTGCCAGCACCAAGTCCCCAGGTTCTAACTATGGCTACACCTTC.

This clone was found a few times. CDR3 bases: TGTGCCAGCATTACCAGGACTGAAGCTTTCTTT. It encodes CASITRTEAFF. V usage is TRBV5-4 and J usage is TRBJ1-1; D is uncertain. CDR3 size: 11 residues. The V end was cut by 6 bases, the J end by 5 bases, with 8 bases between. Germline V gene sequence: CDR1 SGHNT, CDR2 YYREEE (reference sequence).

In nucleotides, the CDR3 is TGTGCCAGTAGTATTCGAGGACTAGCGGGAGACCCAGATACGCAGTATTTT. Translating it yields CASSIRGLAGDPDTQYF. The chain combines TRBV19 with TRBJ2-3; 13 bases match TRBD2. Per germline, CDR1 LNHDA and CDR2 SQIVND (reference sequence). This CDR3 is built from 17 residues. Germline trimming cut 3 bases from V and 4 bases from J; bases unmatched to any gene: 7.

V and J are TRBV29-1 and TRBJ1-5; tentatively, D is TRBD1 (5 bases). Germline V gives CDR1 SQVTM, CDR2 ANQGSEA. The CDR3 is 13 amino acids. Trimming took off 5 bases at V and 7 bases at J, with 15 bases between the two ends. The CDR3 spells CSVQNGGDQPQHF. The CDR3, as DNA: TGCAGCGTTCAAAACGGGGGGGACCAGCCCCAGCATTTT.

This rearrangement joins TRBV5-6 to TRBJ1-3; no firm D call. V was shortened by 7 bases and J by 4 bases, with 12 bases between the two germline ends. Germline V gene sequence: CDR1 SGHDT, CDR2 YYEEEE. CDR3 length: 13 residues. The CDR3 protein is CASGLTTGNTIYF. The CDR3 DNA follows: TGTGCCAGCGGATTAACGACAGGAAACACCATATATTTT.

Only one count was recorded for this clone. The gene calls are TRBV20-1 and TRBJ2-7, with D possibly TRBD2 on 5 matching bases. From germline, CDR1 is DFQATT and CDR2 SNEGSKA (reference sequence). V was trimmed by 5 bases and J by 6 bases, leaving 11 bases between them. This CDR3 has 11 residues. The CDR3 sequence: CSAERATEQYF. CDR3 sequence (DNA): TGCAGTGCTGAGAGGGCAACCGAGCAGTACTTC.